These 18 T cell receptor beta chains were sequenced from one sample in a study of cytomegalovirus exposure and HLA in healthy donors. The PCR was carried out with 60 Vbeta primers and 13 Jbeta primers. The protocol was immunoSEQ multiplex PCR, while the TCRdb copy is restricted to in-frame clones and leaves out a portion. The sample includes 130,000 or so clones, around 84% seen only once; the top ten take around 2%. Sequencing used PBMCs. These receptors came from a man between 18 and 35 years old in good health and CMV-seronegative.

The chain carries TRBV6-5 and TRBJ2-7, with 8 bases that match TRBD2. This CDR3 is 14 amino acids long. V trimming: 3 bases; J trimming: 7 bases; junction bases outside the gene matches: 8. The germline V gene encodes CDR1 MNHEY and CDR2 SVGAGI. For the CDR3, the DNA is TGTGCCAGCAGTTATAACCGGGGGGGCTGGGAGCAGTACTTC. It yields the protein CASSYNRGGWEQYF.

The chain links TRBV27 to TRBJ1-3, with D uncertain. Germline V gene sequence: CDR1 MNHEY, CDR2 SMNVEV (reference sequence). This CDR3 has 15 residues. The ends were cut back, 3 bases at V and 1 base at J, with 10 bases in the middle. DNA for the CDR3: TGTGCCAGCAGTTTTTCGGGAGGGTCTGGAAACACCATATATTTT. It translates to CASSFSGGSGNTIYF.

The chain employs TRBV7-9 and TRBJ1-3; no clear D. Germline CDR1 reads SEHNR; CDR2 reads FQNEAQ (reference sequence). Trimming removed 6 bases from V and 0 bases from J, with 9 bases in between. The CDR3 covers 14 residues. For the CDR3, the DNA is TGTGCCAGCAGTCTTAGTTTCTCTGGAAACACCATATATTTT. Amino acid sequence: CASSLSFSGNTIYF.

As concerns this clone: Other DNA sequences of this sample code for an identical CDR3. This chain joins TRBV27 and TRBJ2-1, with 8 bases aligning to TRBD2. The V gene end was trimmed by 2 bases and the J gene end by 7 bases; junction bases not matched to a gene: 10. CDR1 is MNHEY and CDR2 is SMNVEV in the germline V gene (reference sequence). The CDR3 is made up of 16 amino acids. The CDR3 is CASSLIGLAPLNEQFF. CDR3 sequence (DNA): TGTGCCAGCAGTTTAATAGGACTAGCCCCCCTGAATGAGCAGTTCTTC.

Regarding this clone: The same CDR3 also results from other DNA sequences found in this sample. The chain carries TRBV6-6 and TRBJ2-3; D might be TRBD1 (5 bases). Trimming shortened V by 2 bases and J by 6 bases, and 15 bases separated the two germline ends. Germline loops: CDR1 MNHNY, CDR2 SVGAGI (reference sequence). The CDR3 totals 15 residues. DNA of the CDR3: TGTGCCAGCAGTTACCCGATGGGGCAGGGTGATACGCAGTATTTT. Translating it yields CASSYPMGQGDTQYF.

About this clone: At one end the junction does not follow the germline gene, possibly because of a read error. V usage is TRBV5-3 and J usage is TRBJ1-1; tentatively, D is TRBD1 (5 bases). TRBV5-3 qualifies as an ORF whose function is uncertain. The CDR3 is made up of 12 amino acids. The CDR3 nucleotides are TGTGCCAGAAGCTTGGTGGACACAGAAGCTTTCTTT. Protein: CARSLVDTEAFF.

J is TRBJ1-5 and V is TRBV29-1; tentative D call: TRBD1 (5 bases). V lost 6 bases and J lost 2, with 14 bases in between. The CDR3 loop spans 14 amino acids. Per germline, CDR1 SQVTM and CDR2 ANQGSEA. The CDR3 region is CSVAEGAGNQPQHF. CDR3 nucleotide sequence: TGCAGCGTGGCGGAAGGGGCTGGCAATCAGCCCCAGCATTTT.

The chain couples TRBV5-4 to TRBJ2-3; D is unresolved. Germline CDR1 SGHNT, CDR2 YYREEE (reference sequence). V lost 4 bases and J 2 bases, leaving 8 bases between the germline ends. The CDR3 has 13 residues. DNA of the CDR3: TGTGCCAGCAGCCAGTCCGACACAGATACGCAGTATTTT. The encoded protein is CASSQSDTDTQYF.

Of note for this clone: At one end the junction does not follow the germline gene, possibly because of a read error. The CDR3 DNA reads TGTTCCAGCAGCCTGGAGTATGAGGGGGCGAGGAGTGGCTACACCTTC. Its protein is CSSSLEYEGARSGYTF. This chain connects TRBV7-9 to TRBJ1-2; 7 bases agree with TRBD1. This CDR3 comprises 16 residues. CDR1 and CDR2 (germline): SEHNR, FQNEAQ (reference sequence).

This rearrangement joins TRBV2 to TRBJ2-2; tentative D call: TRBD1 (7 bases). V gave up 7 bases and J gave up 5 bases, with 20 bases separating them. The germline V gene has CDR1 SNHLY and CDR2 FYNNEI. The CDR3 has 16 residues. The CDR3 nucleotides read TGTGCCAGCACTAGACAGGGAGGTGTAGGGACCGGGGAGCTGTTTTTT. Its translation: CASTRQGGVGTGELFF.

This clone showed up just a few times. V usage is TRBV27 and J usage is TRBJ2-7; 7 nucleotides match TRBD2. CDR1 is MNHEY and CDR2 is SMNVEV in the germline V gene (reference sequence). The CDR3 length is 16 residues. V lost 8 bases, J lost 1 base, and 14 bases stayed unmatched. The CDR3 nucleotides are TGTGCCAGCCACCCATCGGGGAGGGGCTCTTCCTACGAGCAGTACTTC. Protein sequence: CASHPSGRGSSYEQYF.

The gene calls are TRBV6-1 and TRBJ1-3, with D possibly matching TRBD1 (6 bases). The CDR3 spans 13 residues. CDR1 MNHNS and CDR2 SASEGT come from the germline V gene. V was clipped by 7 bases and J by 4 bases, with 11 bases between them. CDR3 residues: CASKQGVGNTIYF. CDR3 bases: TGTGCCAGCAAACAGGGAGTCGGAAACACCATATATTTT.

This chain joins TRBV4-3 and TRBJ1-2; D is possibly TRBD1 (6 bases). Germline loops: CDR1 LGHNA, CDR2 YSLEER. Trimming took off 0 bases at V and 8 bases at J, with 13 bases between the two ends. This CDR3 region has 14 residues. The CDR3 coding sequence is TGCGCCAGCAGCCAAGAAGCAGGGGCTCAGGGCTACACCTTC. Amino acid sequence: CASSQEAGAQGYTF.

The V gene is TRBV9, the J gene TRBJ1-2; D unresolved. The CDR3 has 13 amino acids. V lost 3 bases, J lost 2 bases, and 8 bases lay in between. The germline gives CDR1 SGDLS, CDR2 YYNGEE. DNA of the CDR3: TGTGCCAGCAGCGGTACGGTGAACTATGGCTACACCTTC. Residues: CASSGTVNYGYTF.

The V gene is TRBV7-6, the J gene TRBJ1-3; weak D call: TRBD1 (6 bases). CDR1 is SGHVS and CDR2 is FNYEAQ in the germline V gene. The CDR3 has 16 residues. Trimming pared 0 bases from V and 3 bases from J, leaving 12 bases between. The CDR3 DNA reads as TGTGCCAGCAGCTTAGCGGGAGGGGGATTTGGAAACACCATATATTTT. Translation: CASSLAGGGFGNTIYF.

The chain has TRBV12-5 and TRBJ2-3, with 7 bases matching TRBD1. Trimming removed 1 base from V and 0 bases from J; junction bases left unmatched: 7. The CDR3 extends over 17 amino acids. CDR1 and CDR2 (germline): LGHNT, FRNRAP. The CDR3 is CASGLEGAARSTDTQYF. The CDR3 DNA is TGTGCTAGTGGTTTGGAGGGGGCGGCGCGGAGCACAGATACGCAGTATTTT.

This clone has a handful of counts. The V gene is TRBV19, the J gene TRBJ1-1, with D perhaps matching TRBD1 (5 bases). Trimming removed 4 bases at V and 5 bases at J, with 14 bases between. CDR1 is LNHDA, CDR2 SQIVND, per germline (reference sequence). The CDR3 sequence is 14 residues long. CDR3 in amino acids: CASSTGGAKTEAFF. The CDR3 DNA reads as TGTGCCAGTAGTACAGGAGGGGCGAAAACTGAAGCTTTCTTT.

This chain connects TRBV2 to TRBJ1-1, with D possibly TRBD1 on 5 matching bases. V gave up 3 bases and J gave up 10 bases, with 15 bases separating them. Germline lookup yields CDR1 SNHLY and CDR2 FYNNEI. The CDR3 totals 13 residues. The CDR3 nucleotides read TGTGCCAGCAGTGACCACGAAGGGGAAGGAGCTTTCTTT. Its protein product is CASSDHEGEGAFF.